This T cell receptor beta chain appears in the sequencing data of a study of CD8 T cells in Susac syndrome. V was clipped by 3 bases and J by 0 bases, with 6 bases between them. The CDR3 runs 14 residues. Germline V CDR1 and CDR2: MNHEY, SMNVEV (reference sequence). The authors reverse transcribed roughly 0.5 to 1 ug RNA with random hexamers. Across 54 Vbeta and 13 Jbeta, immunoSEQ multiplex PCR amplified TCR beta CDR3. TCRdb re-called the immunoSEQ multiplex PCR reads through MiXCR, storing one row per CDR3 protein. Of approximately 150,000 distinct CDR3 sequences listed, about 95% are singletons. Sequencing of TCR beta, carried out with a high-throughput approach, was applied to CD8+ and CD4+ T cells from the blood. While CD8+ and CD4+ T cells were isolated negatively, TEMRA cells were enriched by FACS.

The TCR sequence derives from a human donor with multiple sclerosis. Sequencing input: CD4+ T cells from PBMCs. The chain carries TRBV27 and TRBJ1-5; no definite D call. For the CDR3, the DNA is TGTGCCAGCAGTTTGTGGTATAGCAATCAGCCCCAGCATTTT. Translation: CASSLWYSNQPQHF.